This passage covers 8 T cell receptor beta chains from one sample sequenced in a study of cytomegalovirus exposure and HLA in healthy donors. Use of 60 Vbeta and 13 Jbeta primers characterized the PCR. TCRdb's copy holds only in-frame clones and misses some; the assay was immunoSEQ multiplex PCR. The listing records tens of thousands of clones. The specimen was PBMCs. The receptors shown here come from a man aged 40-55 years in good health and CMV-seronegative.

V and J are TRBV4-1 and TRBJ1-5; D is undetermined. Trimming shortened V by 0 bases and J by 12 bases, and 15 bases separated the two germline ends. This CDR3 is built from 14 residues. CDR1 is MGHRA and CDR2 is YSYEKL in the germline V gene. The CDR3 bases are TGCGCCAGCAGCCAAGATCTCGGCGACGGGTGCCAGCATTTT. This sequence encodes CASSQDLGDGCQHF.

The genes are TRBV28 and TRBJ1-2, with TRBD1 as a possible D gene (6 bases). Germline-derived CDR1 and CDR2 are MDHEN and SYDVKM. CDR3 size: 13 residues. Trimming removed 4 bases from V and 2 bases from J, with 8 bases in between. For the CDR3, the DNA is TGTGCCAGCAGTTCAGGGACAAACTATGGCTACACCTTC. It yields the protein CASSSGTNYGYTF.

This chain joins TRBV6-1 and TRBJ1-1; tentatively, D is TRBD1 (5 bases). V lost 6 bases, J lost 1 base, and 12 bases lay in between. The CDR3 is made up of 14 amino acids. CDR1 is MNHNS and CDR2 is SASEGT in the germline V gene. The CDR3 DNA reads TGTGCCAGCAGGCTGCAAGGACAGAACACTGAAGCTTTCTTT. Protein product: CASRLQGQNTEAFF.

V gene TRBV9 combines with J gene TRBJ1-6; D is possibly TRBD1 (6 bases). V was trimmed by 4 bases and J by 10 bases, leaving 15 bases between them. Per germline, CDR1 SGDLS and CDR2 YYNGEE. The CDR3 extends over 14 amino acids. CDR3 DNA: TGTGCCAGCAGCCGTGGGGACATCAACTCACCCCTCCACTTT. Protein product: CASSRGDINSPLHF.

This chain joins TRBV5-6 and TRBJ2-1; tentative D call: TRBD2 (6 bases). The V gene's germline CDR1 is SGHDT and CDR2 YYEEEE. The CDR3 is made up of 15 amino acids. Trimming cost V 2 bases and J 5 bases, with 14 bases left between them. CDR3: CASSFLGLGNNEQFF. CDR3 in DNA: TGTGCCAGCAGCTTTTTGGGACTCGGAAACAATGAGCAGTTCTTC.

V is TRBV7-3 and J is TRBJ2-5, with 7 positions matching TRBD1. The V gene end was trimmed by 0 bases and the J gene end by 5 bases; junction bases not matched to a gene: 9. Germline lookup yields CDR1 SGHTA and CDR2 FQGTGA. The CDR3 contains 16 residues. The CDR3 spells CASSLTGRGSGETQYF. Written as DNA, the CDR3 is TGTGCCAGCAGCTTAACGGGCAGGGGGAGCGGCGAGACCCAGTACTTC. Full variable domain (outside the CDR3, taken from reference TRBV7-3 and TRBJ2-5): GAGVSQTPSNKVTEKGKYVELRCDPISGHTALYWYRQSLGQGPEFLIYFQGTGAADDSGLPNDRFFAVRPEGSVSTLKIQRTERGDSAVYLCASSLTGRGSGETQYFGPGTRLLVL.

The chain combines TRBV7-2 with TRBJ1-6; a weak D match, TRBD1 (5 bases). Germline V CDR1 and CDR2: SGHTA, FQGNSA. This CDR3 is 14 amino acids long. The V end lost 5 bases, the J end lost 11 bases, and 16 bases lay between the germline ends. CDR3 in amino acids: CASSLGGSGAPLHF. CDR3 sequence (DNA): TGTGCCAGCAGCCTAGGAGGGTCGGGGGCACCCCTCCACTTT.

The gene calls are TRBV19 and TRBJ1-1; D is ambiguous. V gave up 6 bases and J gave up 1 base, with 6 bases separating them. CDR1 and CDR2 from the germline V gene are LNHDA and SQIVND (reference sequence). This CDR3 is built from 12 residues. The CDR3: CASRTPNTEAFF. In DNA form, the CDR3 reads TGTGCCAGTAGGACACCGAACACTGAAGCTTTCTTT.